Listed below are T cell receptor beta chains from one sample, sequenced in a study of shared clonotypes between healthy human individuals. Clones were sequenced by immunoSEQ multiplex PCR, and TCRdb holds only the in-frame ones, with some missing. The repertoire has around 2.5 million clones, 93% of them found once; the top ten carry about 0.38%. Sequencing was performed on naive CD4+ T cells from PBMCs. The origin of the receptors is a man between 18 and 35 years old in good health. Some clones in this sample may be carry-over from other donors' samples. CDR3s leave out the opening cysteine and the closing phenylalanine or tryptophan.

v_call	j_call	cdr3_aa
TRBV29-1	TRBJ2-3	SARFTSTDTQY
TRBV28	TRBJ1-2	ASSSPGTGGGYT
TRBV9	TRBJ1-3	ASSEREFPGNTIY
TRBV6-6	TRBJ2-1	ASSYPARGYNEQF
TRBV27	TRBJ2-1	ASRQTSPNRAGNEQF
TRBV10-3	TRBJ1-5	AISEFPGQGARVGQPQH
TRBV28	TRBJ2-7	ASSLRPGSGPYEQY
TRBV7-2	TRBJ2-1	ASSSRGDEQF
TRBV9	TRBJ2-1	ASSVDGRFYNEQF
TRBV7-8	TRBJ2-1	ASSRTVSSYNEQF
TRBV16	TRBJ1-5	ASSRTGRQPQH
TRBV6-6	TRBJ2-7	ASSSRDREDYEQY
TRBV10-1	TRBJ2-1	ASSEGSPSYNEQF
TRBV29-1	TRBJ1-6	SVGGGSGSPLH
TRBV10-3	TRBJ2-2	AIIQGPSLNTGELF
TRBV5-1	TRBJ2-2	ASSPWGTTGELF
TRBV5-1	TRBJ2-1	ASSLVLASSSYNEQF
TRBV7-9	TRBJ1-5	ASSLGGGDQPQH
TRBV21-1	TRBJ2-5	ASSGVRTAETQY
TRBV6-5	TRBJ2-7	ASNSPGEGYEQY
TRBV25-1	TRBJ2-5	ASSFGGQGFGQETQY
TRBV9	TRBJ1-1	ASSVQGNLGGAEAF
TRBV6-1	TRBJ2-7	ASSTPYEQY
TRBV4-2	TRBJ2-7	ASSQAQRGGLSYEQY
TRBV5-4	TRBJ2-7	ASERGGGLAGEQY
TRBV18	TRBJ2-7	ASSPIGGEYEQY
TRBV29-1	TRBJ2-3	SVNRWTSTDTQY
TRBV28	TRBJ1-3	ASRPSVRSTIY
TRBV6-1	TRBJ1-1	ASRLGEAF